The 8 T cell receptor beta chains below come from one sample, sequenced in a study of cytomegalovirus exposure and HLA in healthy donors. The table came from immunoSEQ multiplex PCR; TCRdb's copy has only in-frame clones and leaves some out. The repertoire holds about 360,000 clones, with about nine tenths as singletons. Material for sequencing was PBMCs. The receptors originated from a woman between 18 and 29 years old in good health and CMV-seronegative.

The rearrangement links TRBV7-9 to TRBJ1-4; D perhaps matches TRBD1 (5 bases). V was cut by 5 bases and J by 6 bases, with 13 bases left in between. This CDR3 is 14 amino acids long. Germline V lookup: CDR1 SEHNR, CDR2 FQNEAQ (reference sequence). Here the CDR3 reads CASSPDRHYEKLFF. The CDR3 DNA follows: TGTGCCAGCAGCCCCGACAGACATTATGAAAAACTGTTTTTT.

The CDR3 protein is CASSLMSAGSGGETQYF. The CDR3 region has the DNA TGCGCCAGCAGCTTGATGTCGGCGGGCAGCGGGGGGGAGACCCAGTACTTC. The rearrangement uses TRBV5-1 and TRBJ2-5; 9 bases align to TRBD2. CDR1 and CDR2 (germline): SGHRS, YFSETQ. Trimming at V came to 1 base and at J to 5 bases, leaving 12 bases not matched to a gene. The CDR3 spans 17 residues.

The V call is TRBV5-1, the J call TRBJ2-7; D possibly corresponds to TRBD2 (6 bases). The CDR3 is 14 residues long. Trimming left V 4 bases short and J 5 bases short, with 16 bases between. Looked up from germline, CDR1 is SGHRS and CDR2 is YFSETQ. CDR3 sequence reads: CASSLAGTLHEQYF. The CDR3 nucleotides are TGCGCCAGCAGCCTTGCGGGGACCCTCCACGAGCAGTACTTC.

CDR3 sequence: CASSPRVGNQPQHF. The CDR3 DNA follows: TGTGCCAGCAGCCCCCGGGTGGGCAATCAGCCCCAGCATTTT. V gene TRBV28 combines with J gene TRBJ1-5, with D hard to call. Germline CDR1 is MDHEN and CDR2 is SYDVKM. This CDR3 is 14 amino acids long. V lost 6 bases and J 2 bases, leaving 11 bases between the germline ends.

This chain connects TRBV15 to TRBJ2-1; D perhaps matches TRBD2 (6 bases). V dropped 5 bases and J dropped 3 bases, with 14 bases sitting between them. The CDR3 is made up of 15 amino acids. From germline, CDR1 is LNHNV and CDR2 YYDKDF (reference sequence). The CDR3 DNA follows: TGTGCCACCAGCGATACCGGGACTCTCTACAATGAGCAGTTCTTC. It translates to CATSDTGTLYNEQFF.

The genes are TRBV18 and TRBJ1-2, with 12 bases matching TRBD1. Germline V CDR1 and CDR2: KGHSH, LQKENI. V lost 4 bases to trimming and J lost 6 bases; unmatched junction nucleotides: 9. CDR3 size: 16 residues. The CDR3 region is CASSRTGTGGGDGYTF. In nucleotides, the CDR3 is TGTGCCAGCTCACGAACCGGGACAGGGGGCGGGGATGGCTACACCTTC.

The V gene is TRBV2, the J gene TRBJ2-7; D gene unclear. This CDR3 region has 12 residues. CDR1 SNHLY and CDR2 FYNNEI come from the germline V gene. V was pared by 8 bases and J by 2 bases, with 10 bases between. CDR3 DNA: TGTGCCAGCGTCCCTTATCCCTACGAGCAGTACTTC. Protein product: CASVPYPYEQYF.

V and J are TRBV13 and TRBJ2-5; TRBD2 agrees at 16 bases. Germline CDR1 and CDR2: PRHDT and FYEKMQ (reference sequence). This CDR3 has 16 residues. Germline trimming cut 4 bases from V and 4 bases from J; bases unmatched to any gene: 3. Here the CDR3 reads CASSWGLAGGPETQYF. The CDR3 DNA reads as TGTGCCAGCAGCTGGGGACTAGCGGGAGGGCCAGAGACCCAGTACTTC.